One sample yielded the 5 T cell receptor beta chains listed below, sequenced in a study of a mutant IDH1 vaccine in newly diagnosed glioma (dated by TCRdb to about 2021). Library preparation was by the immunoSEQ multiplex PCR assay. Here the immuneACCESS table is served through TCRdb, limited to in-frame sequences with V and J called. Missing clones are a known gap in these copies; in checked studies unresolved V genes cover under half, and the rest lacks a known reason. A total of tens of thousands of clones appear in this sample, about 80% of them only once. The ten most abundant clones make up around 7.4% of the sample. This sample's time point label indicates: baseline, week 1 (first vaccination visit). The treatment or condition label for this specimen denotes: pre-vaccination baseline after standard-of-care therapy. The sample consisted of PBMCs, taken from a glioma patient treated with radiotherapy, temozolomide or both. The receptors stem from a woman between 45 and 60 years old with glioma.

The genes are TRBV7-2 and TRBJ1-2; 8 bases line up with TRBD1. With 5 bases clipped from V and 2 bases from J, the junction kept 10 bases outside the gene matches. There are 16 residues in the CDR3. Germline V gives CDR1 SGHTA, CDR2 FQGNSA. CDR3 amino acids: CASSLDGTGLNYGYTF. The CDR3 bases are TGTGCCAGCAGCCTTGATGGGACAGGTTTAAACTATGGCTACACCTTC.

J is TRBJ2-1 and V is TRBV9, with 10 positions matching TRBD2. Per the germline V gene, CDR1 is SGDLS and CDR2 is YYNGEE. The CDR3 totals 19 residues. Losses at the gene ends were 0 bases for V and 4 bases for J; bases not matched to a gene: 13. Here the CDR3 DNA reads TGTGCCAGCAGCGTAGCTCTAAGCGGGGGGGCCATAGGGTACAATGAGCAGTTCTTC. This codes for CASSVALSGGAIGYNEQFF. The variable domain in full, with the rest retrieved from reference TRBV9 and TRBJ2-1, is DSGVTQTPKHLITATGQRVTLRCSPRSGDLSVYWYQQSLDQGLQFLIQYYNGEERAKGNILERFSAQQFPDLHSELNLSSLELGDSALYFCASSVALSGGAIGYNEQFFGPGTRLTVL.

This clone was detected a few times. CDR3 amino acids: CASGVDRVSEQYF. For the CDR3, the DNA is TGTGCCAGCGGGGTTGACAGGGTGAGTGAGCAGTACTTC. The V and J genes are TRBV2 and TRBJ2-7, with 7 bases lining up with TRBD1. J lost 7 bases, V lost 8 bases, and 11 bases had no gene match. CDR1 is SNHLY and CDR2 is FYNNEI in the germline V gene. This CDR3 contains 13 residues.

This rearrangement joins TRBV27 to TRBJ1-6; D is uncertain. Germline loops: CDR1 MNHEY, CDR2 SMNVEV (reference sequence). Trimming cost V 0 bases and J 14 bases, with 11 bases left between them. The CDR3 contains 13 residues. The CDR3 DNA reads TGTGCCAGCAGTTTATCACAAGGGATAACCCTCCACTTT. It translates to CASSLSQGITLHF.

The V and J genes are TRBV4-1 and TRBJ2-3; D gene unclear. The V and J ends lost 1 base and 3 bases respectively, with 11 bases between them. CDR1 is MGHRA, CDR2 YSYEKL, per germline. The CDR3 spans 15 residues. The CDR3 nucleotides read TGCGCCAGCAGCCAAGTCGGTGATCGGACAGATACGCAGTATTTT. Translating it yields CASSQVGDRTDTQYF.